The 10 T cell receptor beta chains given below trace back to one sample, sequenced in a study of blood T cells in healthy people across ages. A sample-barcoded 5' primer and a J-beta primer mix were used in a second PCR of roughly 7 to 11 cycles. TCRdb re-analysed the 5' RACE reads in MiXCR, keeping a single row per CDR3 protein. This table has more than 650,000 distinct CDR3 sequences, roughly 24% appearing once. The data also belong to a second study, concerning T cells of mothers and their children.

The specimen was blood. All receptors derive from a boy aged 5 to 17 in good health.

A word on this clonotype: It is likely a read error, because the conserved phenylalanine at the end of the CDR3 is missing. V and J are TRBV28 and TRBJ2-1, with D uncertain. The assigned J gene may be wrong: the sequence end matches TRBJ2-5 better. CDR3 length: 12 residues. Germline CDR1 and CDR2: MDHEN and SYDVKM. This CDR3 is CASSLWGETQYL. The CDR3 nucleotides read TGTGCCAGCAGTTTATGGGGAGAGACCCAGTACCTC.

There are a few counts of this clonotype. The genes are TRBV6-5 and TRBJ1-1; no clear D. V dropped 0 bases and J dropped 11 bases, with 16 bases sitting between them. From germline, CDR1 is MNHEY and CDR2 SVGAGI. CDR3 length: 14 amino acids. The CDR3 protein is CASSYSRAGLGAFF. In DNA form, the CDR3 reads TGTGCCAGCAGTTACTCGAGGGCTGGCTTAGGGGCTTTCTTT.

The chain couples TRBV12-3 or TRBV12-4 to TRBJ1-2, with 10 nucleotides matching TRBD1. V gave up 6 bases and J gave up 3 bases; unmatched junction bases: 7. This CDR3 comprises 15 residues. This chain's CDR3 is CASRGQGPIYYGYTF. CDR3 coding DNA: TGTGCCAGCAGGGGACAGGGGCCCATCTACTATGGCTACACCTTC.

The CDR3 coding sequence is TGCGCCTCCGGCGTGGTGGCCAAAAACATTCAGTACTTC. Translating gives CASGVVAKNIQYF. The chain uses TRBV4-1 and TRBJ2-4; D unresolved. The germline V gene has CDR1 MGHRA and CDR2 YSYEKL. V lost 11 bases and J lost 1, with 12 bases in between. This CDR3 is built from 13 residues.

The rearrangement uses TRBV6-1 and TRBJ2-6; D is uncertain. Germline lookup yields CDR1 MNHNS and CDR2 SASEGT. This CDR3 contains 16 residues. Trimming removed 1 base at V and 0 bases at J, with 7 bases between. The CDR3 sequence: CASSEGSISGANVLTF. The DNA of the CDR3 is TGTGCCAGCAGTGAAGGGTCCATCTCTGGGGCCAACGTCCTGACTTTC.

Only a few counts were recorded for this clonotype. This sequence joins TRBV3-1 and TRBJ1-1; D not resolved. The germline CDR1 and CDR2 sequences are LGHDT and YNNKEL (reference sequence). This CDR3 has 13 residues. Deletions cut 3 bases from V and 2 bases from J, with 7 bases between. DNA for the CDR3: TGTGCCAGCAGCCACCTAAGAAACACTGAAGCTTTCTTT. Amino acids: CASSHLRNTEAFF.

This chain joins TRBV6-1 and TRBJ1-2; D unclear. Germline-derived CDR1 and CDR2 are MNHNS and SASEGT. The CDR3 length is 12 residues. V was cut by 11 bases and J by 8 bases, with 18 bases left in between. This chain's CDR3 is CAGTLGPLGYTF. CDR3 in DNA: TGTGCCGGCACCTTAGGTCCTTTAGGCTACACCTTC.

This clonotype turned up a few times. The chain links TRBV13 to TRBJ2-2; 7 nucleotides agree with TRBD1. The CDR3 loop spans 15 amino acids. Germline CDR1 reads PRHDT; CDR2 reads FYEKMQ (reference sequence). The V segment lost 5 bases and the J segment 4 bases; nucleotides outside the gene matches: 7. In DNA, the CDR3 is TGTGCCAGCAGCCCGACAGGGCGATTCACCGGGGAGCTGTTTTTT. Its translation: CASSPTGRFTGELFF.

This clonotype showed up just a few times. The chain is built from TRBV7-7 and TRBJ2-1; tentatively, D is TRBD1 or TRBD2 (6 bases each). Trimming took off 5 bases at V and 6 bases at J, with 14 bases between the two ends. CDR1 SSHAT and CDR2 FNYEAQ come from the germline V gene (reference sequence). This CDR3 is built from 14 residues. This chain's CDR3 is CASSQSGAGNEQFF. CDR3 DNA: TGTGCCAGCAGCCAATCGGGGGCAGGCAATGAGCAGTTCTTC.

The chain employs TRBV9 and TRBJ1-1, with D tentatively TRBD1 (6 bases). Trimming shortened V by 3 bases and J by 4 bases, and 16 bases separated the two germline ends. The CDR3 is 15 residues long. Looked up from germline, CDR1 is SGDLS and CDR2 is YYNGEE. In DNA form, the CDR3 reads TGTGCCAGCAGCGCATCCTACAGGGAGGGCACTGAAGCTTTCTTT. Its protein is CASSASYREGTEAFF.